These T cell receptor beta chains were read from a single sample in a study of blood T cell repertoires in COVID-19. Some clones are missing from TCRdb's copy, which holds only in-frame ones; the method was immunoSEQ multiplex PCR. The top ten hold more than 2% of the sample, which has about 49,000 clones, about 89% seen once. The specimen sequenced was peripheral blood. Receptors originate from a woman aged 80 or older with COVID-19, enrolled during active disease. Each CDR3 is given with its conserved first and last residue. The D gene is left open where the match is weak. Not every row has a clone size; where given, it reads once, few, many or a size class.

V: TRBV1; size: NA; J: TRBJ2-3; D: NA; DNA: TGCACCAGCAGTTCCCCGGGACTAGCGGGGGGGTTGTGGGAAGATACGCAGTATTTT; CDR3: CTSSSPGLAGGLWEDTQYF
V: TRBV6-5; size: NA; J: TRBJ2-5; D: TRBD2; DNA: TGTGCCAGCAGGCGGGGGACTCAAGAGACCCAGTACTTC; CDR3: CASRRGTQETQYF
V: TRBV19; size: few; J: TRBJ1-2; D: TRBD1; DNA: TGTGCCAGTAGTATCCTGGCAGGGGGCTATGGCTACACCTTC; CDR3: CASSILAGGYGYTF
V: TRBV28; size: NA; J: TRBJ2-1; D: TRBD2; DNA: TGTGCCAGCAGTACGCTAGCGGGAGGGGGATACAATGAGCAGTTCTTC; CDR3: CASSTLAGGGYNEQFF
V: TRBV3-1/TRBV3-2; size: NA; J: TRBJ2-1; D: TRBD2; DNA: TGTGCCAGCAGCGAAACTAGCGGGGGGTTCTATGAGCAGTTCTTC; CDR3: CASSETSGGFYEQFF
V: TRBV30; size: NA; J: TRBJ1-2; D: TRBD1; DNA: TGTGCCTGTTCTTACAGGGGAGGAGCTAACTATGGCTACACCTTC; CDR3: CACSYRGGANYGYTF
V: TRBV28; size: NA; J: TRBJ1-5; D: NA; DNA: TGTGCCAGCAGGGCCCGGGACTCCGCGGGAAACCAGCCCCAGCATTTT; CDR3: CASRARDSAGNQPQHF
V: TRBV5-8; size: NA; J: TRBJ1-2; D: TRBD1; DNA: TGTGCCAGCAGCTACGACAGGGGCCAAATTAACTATGGCTACACCTTC; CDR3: CASSYDRGQINYGYTF
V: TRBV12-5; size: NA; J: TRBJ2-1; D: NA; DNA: TGTGCTAGTGGTTTGGGCGGGGTAGCAAATGAGCAGTTCTTC; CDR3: CASGLGGVANEQFF
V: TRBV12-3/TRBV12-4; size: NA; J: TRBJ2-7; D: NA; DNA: TGTGCCAGCAGTCTAGGGGAGGGGGGCGAGCAGTACTTC; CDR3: CASSLGEGGEQYF
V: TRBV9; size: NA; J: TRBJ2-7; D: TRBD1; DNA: TGTGCCAGCAGCGCCCGGGACAGCGTTGGGTCCTACGAGCAGTACTTC; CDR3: CASSARDSVGSYEQYF
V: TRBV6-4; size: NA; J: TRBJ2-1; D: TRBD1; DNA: TGTGCCAGCAGTGCCCCCGGGACAGGGGGTAACAATGAGCAGTTCTTC; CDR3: CASSAPGTGGNNEQFF
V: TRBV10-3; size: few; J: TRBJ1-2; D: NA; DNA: TGTGCCATCAGTGAGTCGGCACAGGGATCCTATGGCTACACCTTC; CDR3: CAISESAQGSYGYTF
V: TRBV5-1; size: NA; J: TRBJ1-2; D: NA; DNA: TGCGCCAGCAGCTTGGCGACAGGACTTAACTATGGCTACACCTTC; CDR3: CASSLATGLNYGYTF
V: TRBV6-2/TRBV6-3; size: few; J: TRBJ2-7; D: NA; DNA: TGTGCCAGCAGTGCTTCGACAGGAGCTAGTCGGCCCTACGAGCAGTACTTC; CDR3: CASSASTGASRPYEQYF
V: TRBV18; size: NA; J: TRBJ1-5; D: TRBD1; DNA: TGTGCCAGCTCACCACCGCTGGACAGGATTCAGCCCCAGCATTTT; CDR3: CASSPPLDRIQPQHF
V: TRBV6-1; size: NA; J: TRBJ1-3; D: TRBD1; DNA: TGTGCCAGCAGTGAAGCGTCAGGGGGGCCTGGAAACACCATATATTTT; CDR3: CASSEASGGPGNTIYF
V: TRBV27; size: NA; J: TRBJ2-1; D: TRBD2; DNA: TGTGCCAGCAGTTCTTCCCCCCTAGCGGGAGGGTCCCATGAGCAGTTCTTC; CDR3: CASSSSPLAGGSHEQFF
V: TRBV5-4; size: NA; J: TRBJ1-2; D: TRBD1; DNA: TGTGCCAGCAGGGGAACAGGGGGTGGCTACACCTTC; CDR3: CASRGTGGGYTF
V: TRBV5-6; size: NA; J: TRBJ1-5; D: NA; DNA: TGTGCCAGCAGCTCTCGACAGCGCAATCAGCCCCAGCATTTT; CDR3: CASSSRQRNQPQHF
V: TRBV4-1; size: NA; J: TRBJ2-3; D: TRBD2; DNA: TGCGCCAGCAGCCATCCGCCGGGACTAGCGGGGGGCCCCACAGATACGCAGTATTTT; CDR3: CASSHPPGLAGGPTDTQYF
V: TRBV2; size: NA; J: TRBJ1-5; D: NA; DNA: TGTGCCAGCATGGAAGGACGGAGGATGCCCCAGCATTTT; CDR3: CASMEGRRMPQHF
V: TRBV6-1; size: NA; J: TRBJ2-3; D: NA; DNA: TGTGCCAGCGGAGCTGGCAGAGTCACAGATACGCAGTATTTT; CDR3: CASGAGRVTDTQYF
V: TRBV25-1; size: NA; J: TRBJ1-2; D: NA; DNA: TGTGCCAGCAGTGACTATAGGGGGTATGGCTACACCTTC; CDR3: CASSDYRGYGYTF
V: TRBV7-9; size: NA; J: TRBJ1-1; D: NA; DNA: TGTGCCACCTACCCGGGCGGGACGGTGAACACTGAAGCTTTCTTT; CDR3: CATYPGGTVNTEAFF
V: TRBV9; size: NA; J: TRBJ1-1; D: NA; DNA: TGTGCCAGCAGCGTAGAAGGAGTGGGTAACACTGAAGCTTTCTTT; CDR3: CASSVEGVGNTEAFF